The text below deals with one TCR beta chain. Its antigen is currently unknown. The junction departs from the called germline gene at one end, perhaps through a read error. This sample stems from a study of response to subunit inactivated influenza vaccine. Germline-derived CDR1 and CDR2 are SGHTA and FQGNSA. The CDR3 sequence is 14 residues long. Each CDR3 protein is one row after TCRdb ran MiXCR on the RT-PCR reads. The sample consists of 530,000 or so distinct CDR3 sequences, roughly 23% of them appearing once. General observations from the study: It was suggested by the authors that few new T cells are recruited by each seasonal influenza vaccination.

This sequence joins TRBV7-2 and TRBJ2-7; 9 bases match TRBD1. Sequencing was performed on CD4+ T cells sorted from PBMCs, taken around 5 days after vaccination. This receptor was identified in a man between 45 and 60 years old who received an inactivated influenza vaccine. The CDR3 DNA is TGTGCCAGCAGCTATCGACAGGGGGTCTACGTGCAGTACTTC. It is translated as CASSYRQGVYVQYF.